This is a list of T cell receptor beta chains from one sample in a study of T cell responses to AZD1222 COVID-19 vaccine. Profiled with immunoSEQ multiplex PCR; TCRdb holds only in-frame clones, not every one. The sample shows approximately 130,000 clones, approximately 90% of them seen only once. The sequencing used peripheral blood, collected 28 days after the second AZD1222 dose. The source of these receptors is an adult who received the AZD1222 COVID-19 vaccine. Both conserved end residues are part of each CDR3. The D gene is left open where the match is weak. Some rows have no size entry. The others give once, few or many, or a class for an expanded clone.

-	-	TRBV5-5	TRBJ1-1	TGTGCCAGCAGCTTGGAGGGACTGAGGAACACTGAAGCTTTCTTT	CASSLEGLRNTEAFF
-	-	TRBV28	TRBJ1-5	TGTGCCAGCATGCCCGGGGGCAATCAGCCCCAGCATTTT	CASMPGGNQPQHF
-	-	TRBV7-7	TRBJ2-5	TGTGCTAGCAGCTTAGGTGCCCCCGGAGAGACCCAGTACTTC	CASSLGAPGETQYF
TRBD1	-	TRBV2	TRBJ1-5	TGTGCCAGCAGTGAGACAGGGGTGAGCAATCAGCCCCAGCATTTT	CASSETGVSNQPQHF
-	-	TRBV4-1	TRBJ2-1	TGCGCCAGCAGCCAGGAAACTAGTATAACTTACAATGAGCAGTTCTTC	CASSQETSITYNEQFF
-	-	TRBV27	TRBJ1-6	TGTGCCAGCAGTTTACGAGGGATGAATTCACCCCTCCACTTT	CASSLRGMNSPLHF
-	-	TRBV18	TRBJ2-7	TGTGCCAGCTCACCACAAAACAGCGACTACGAGCAGTACTTC	CASSPQNSDYEQYF
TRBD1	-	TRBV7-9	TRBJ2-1	TGTGCCAGCAGCTTTACAGGGGGCGCAGGGAGTGAGCAGTTCTTC	CASSFTGGAGSEQFF
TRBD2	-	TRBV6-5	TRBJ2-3	TGTGCCAGCAGTTACTCGCTAGCGGGGGGCAGGGATACGCAGTATTTT	CASSYSLAGGRDTQYF
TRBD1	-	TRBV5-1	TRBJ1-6	TGCGCCAGCAGCCGGACAGGGTTTAATTCACCCCTCCACTTT	CASSRTGFNSPLHF
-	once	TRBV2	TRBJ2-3	TGTGCCAGCAGTGAAGCACAGATAACTACGCAGTATTTT	CASSEAQITTQYF
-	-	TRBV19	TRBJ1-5	TGTGCCAGTAGTACTAGGGGCGGCGGCAATCAGCCCCAGCATTTT	CASSTRGGGNQPQHF
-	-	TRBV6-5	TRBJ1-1	TGTGCCAGCAGGCGGACTCCTGAGGGGGTCACTGAAGCTTTCTTT	CASRRTPEGVTEAFF
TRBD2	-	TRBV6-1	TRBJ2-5	TGTGCCAGCAGTGGCGGGACTAGAAAAGGGATAGGGACCCAGTACTTC	CASSGGTRKGIGTQYF
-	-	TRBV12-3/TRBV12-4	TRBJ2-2	TGTGCCAGCAGTTTACCCGGGGAGCTGTTTTTT	CASSLPGELFF
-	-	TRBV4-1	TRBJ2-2	TGCGCCAGCAGCCGTGAGGAGGGGATCGCGAACACCGGGGAGCTGTTTTTT	CASSREEGIANTGELFF
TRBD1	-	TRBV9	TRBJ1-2	TGTGCCAGCAGCGTAGGGACAGGGGTCTATGGCTACACCTTC	CASSVGTGVYGYTF
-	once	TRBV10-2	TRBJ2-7	TGCGCCAGCAGTGAGTCAGGACGGGGGAACTACGAGCAGTACTTC	CASSESGRGNYEQYF
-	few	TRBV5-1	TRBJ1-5	TGCGCCAGCAGCCCCACTCCTAACAGCTACAATCAGCCCCAGCATTTT	CASSPTPNSYNQPQHF
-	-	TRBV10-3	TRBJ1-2	TGTGCCATCAGTGAGCCTCGGGGGCTTTCTAACTATGGCTACACCTTC	CAISEPRGLSNYGYTF
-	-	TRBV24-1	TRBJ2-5	TGTGCCACCAGTGACCCAGGGGAGGAAGAGACCCAGTACTTC	CATSDPGEEETQYF
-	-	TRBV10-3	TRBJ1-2	TGTGCCATCTCGCCGGGAAAGTCCGGCTACACCTTC	CAISPGKSGYTF
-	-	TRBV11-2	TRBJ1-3	TGTGCCAGCAGCTTTGCAGGGGAGTACACCATATATTTT	CASSFAGEYTIYF
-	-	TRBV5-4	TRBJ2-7	TGTGCCAGCAGCTTGGACATGGGGCCCTCCTACGAGCAGTACTTC	CASSLDMGPSYEQYF
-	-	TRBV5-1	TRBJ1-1	TGCGCCAGCAGCTTGGAGGGGTTTATGAACACTGAAGCTTTCTTT	CASSLEGFMNTEAFF
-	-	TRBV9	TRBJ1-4	TGTGCCAGCAGCGCTGACGAGTGGGGAGAAAAACTGTTTTTT	CASSADEWGEKLFF
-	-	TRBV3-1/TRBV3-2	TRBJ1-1	TGTGCCAGCAGCTTTACACCGAGTGAAGCTTTCTTT	CASSFTPSEAFF
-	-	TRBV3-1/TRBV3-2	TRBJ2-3	TGTGCCAGCAGCGGAAAGGGGGTCTTGCGGGGGAACACAGATACGCAGTATTTT	CASSGKGVLRGNTDTQYF
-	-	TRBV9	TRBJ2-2	TGTGCCAGCAGCCCATCTCCGAGGGAGCTGTTTTTT	CASSPSPRELFF
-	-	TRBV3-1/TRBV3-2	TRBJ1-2	TGTGCCAGCAGTCCTGGGACTGGACAGTGGGACTATGGCTACACCTTC	CASSPGTGQWDYGYTF
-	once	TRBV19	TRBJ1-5	TGTGCCAGTAGTATATTGGCCGGGGGCCCTCAGCCCCAGCATTTT	CASSILAGGPQPQHF
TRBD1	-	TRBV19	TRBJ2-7	TGTGCCAGTAGTCTACGGGACAGCCATCCCTACGAGCAGTACTTC	CASSLRDSHPYEQYF
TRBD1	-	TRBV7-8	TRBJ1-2	TGTGCCAGCAGCTTAGCCCAACAGGGGAATGGCTACACCTTC	CASSLAQQGNGYTF